This is a list of T cell receptor beta chains from one sample in a study of T cells in Graves' hyperthyroidism and ophthalmopathy. Each CDR3 protein gets one entry after TCRdb re-called the multiplex PCR reads with MiXCR. The data show 350,000 or so distinct CDR3 sequences, about 18% seen once. The sample comprised blood. These receptors were collected from a woman aged 25 to 39 with Graves' hyperthyroidism that later progressed to Graves' ophthalmopathy. The CDR3 runs from the conserved cysteine through the conserved F or W. D genes are given only for firm matches. Rows may omit the clone size; those that give it use once, few, many or a size class.

v_call: TRBV7-6; j_call: TRBJ2-5; d_call: -; clone_size: few; cdr3_aa: CASSLVPGQQETQYF; cdr3_nt: TGTGCCAGCAGCTTAGTCCCAGGACAGCAAGAGACCCAGTACTTC
v_call: TRBV7-9; j_call: TRBJ2-7; d_call: -; clone_size: many; cdr3_aa: CASSPATRGSYEQYF; cdr3_nt: TGTGCCAGCAGCCCTGCAACCAGGGGTTCCTACGAGCAGTACTTC
v_call: TRBV11-2; j_call: TRBJ1-1; d_call: -; clone_size: -; cdr3_aa: CASSLAGVHMNTEAFF; cdr3_nt: TGTGCCAGCAGCTTAGCGGGGGTTCACATGAACACTGAAGCTTTCTTT
v_call: TRBV7-2; j_call: TRBJ2-1; d_call: -; clone_size: few; cdr3_aa: CASSATSNSFYEQFF; cdr3_nt: TGTGCCAGCAGCGCGACTAGTAACTCCTTCTACGAGCAGTTCTTC
v_call: TRBV28; j_call: TRBJ2-2; d_call: -; clone_size: few; cdr3_aa: CASNFAPARESPAGELFF; cdr3_nt: TGTGCCAGCAATTTCGCGCCGGCGAGGGAGTCCCCAGCCGGGGAGCTGTTTTTT
v_call: TRBV5-1; j_call: TRBJ2-2; d_call: -; clone_size: many; cdr3_aa: CASSWTGANTGELFF; cdr3_nt: TGCGCCAGCAGCTGGACCGGGGCTAACACCGGGGAGCTGTTTTTT
v_call: TRBV19; j_call: TRBJ2-1; d_call: -; clone_size: few; cdr3_aa: CASSMGSYNEQFF; cdr3_nt: TGTGCCAGTAGTATGGGCTCCTACAATGAGCAGTTCTTC
v_call: TRBV11-2; j_call: TRBJ2-5; d_call: -; clone_size: many; cdr3_aa: CASSDNRQETQYF; cdr3_nt: TGTGCCAGCAGTGACAACCGCCAAGAGACCCAGTACTTC
v_call: TRBV5-1; j_call: TRBJ2-3; d_call: -; clone_size: many; cdr3_aa: CASSPRKSTDTQYF; cdr3_nt: TGCGCCAGCAGCCCCCGAAAAAGCACAGATACGCAGTATTTT
v_call: TRBV6-5; j_call: TRBJ2-2; d_call: -; clone_size: -; cdr3_aa: CASSYSRNTGELFF; cdr3_nt: TGTGCCAGCAGTTACTCGAGAAACACCGGGGAGCTGTTTTTT
v_call: TRBV19; j_call: TRBJ2-1; d_call: TRBD2; clone_size: few; cdr3_aa: CATSSWGTTYNEQFF; cdr3_nt: TGTGCCACCTCCTCGTGGGGGACTACCTACAATGAGCAGTTCTTC
v_call: TRBV5-1; j_call: TRBJ2-4; d_call: -; clone_size: few; cdr3_aa: CASSLVQGPLKNIQYF; cdr3_nt: TGCGCCAGCAGCTTGGTCCAGGGGCCCCTTAAAAACATTCAGTACTTC
v_call: TRBV29-1; j_call: TRBJ2-1; d_call: TRBD2; clone_size: -; cdr3_aa: CSVDRTSGPYNEQFF; cdr3_nt: TGCAGCGTGGACCGGACTAGCGGCCCCTACAATGAGCAGTTCTTC
v_call: TRBV7-9; j_call: TRBJ1-4; d_call: TRBD1; clone_size: few; cdr3_aa: CASSQGTVNEKLFF; cdr3_nt: TGTGCCAGCAGCCAAGGGACAGTTAATGAAAAACTGTTTTTT
v_call: TRBV2; j_call: TRBJ2-2; d_call: -; clone_size: many; cdr3_aa: CASRGLANTGELFF; cdr3_nt: TGTGCCAGCAGGGGCCTAGCAAACACCGGGGAGCTGTTTTTT
v_call: TRBV5-1; j_call: TRBJ1-4; d_call: -; clone_size: many; cdr3_aa: CASSLDGRYTTNEKLFF; cdr3_nt: TGCGCCAGCAGCTTGGACGGACGATATACAACTAATGAAAAACTGTTTTTT
v_call: TRBV27; j_call: TRBJ2-1; d_call: -; clone_size: many; cdr3_aa: CASSFIGALPNEQFF; cdr3_nt: TGTGCCAGCAGTTTCATTGGGGCGCTCCCCAATGAGCAGTTCTTC
v_call: TRBV28; j_call: TRBJ2-3; d_call: -; clone_size: once; cdr3_aa: CASSLSPEGGTDTQYF; cdr3_nt: TGTGCCAGCAGTTTATCCCCGGAGGGGGGCACAGATACGCAGTATTTT